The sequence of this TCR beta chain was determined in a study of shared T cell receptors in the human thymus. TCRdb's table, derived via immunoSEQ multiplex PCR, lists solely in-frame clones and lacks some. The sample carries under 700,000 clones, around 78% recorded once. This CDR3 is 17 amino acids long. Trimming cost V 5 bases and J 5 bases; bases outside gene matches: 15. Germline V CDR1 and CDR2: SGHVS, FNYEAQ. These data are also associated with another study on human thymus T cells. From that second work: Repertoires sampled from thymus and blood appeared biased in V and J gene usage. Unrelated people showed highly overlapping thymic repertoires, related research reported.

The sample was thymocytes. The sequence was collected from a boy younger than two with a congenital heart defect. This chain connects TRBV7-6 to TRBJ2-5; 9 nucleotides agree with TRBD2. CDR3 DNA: TGTGCCAGCAGCCCCCCCCGGGCGGGAGGGCCTGGGGAGACCCAGTACTTC. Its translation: CASSPPRAGGPGETQYF. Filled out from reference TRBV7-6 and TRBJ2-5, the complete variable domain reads GAGVSQSPRYKVTKRGQDVALRCDPISGHVSLYWYRQALGQGPEFLTYFNYEAQQDKSGLPNDRFSAERPEGSISTLTIQRTEQRDSAMYRCASSPPRAGGPGETQYFGPGTRLLVL.